The clone carrying this T cell receptor (beta chain) is deemed medium-sized. Its target is unknown. This sample was included in a study of T-cell reconstitution after alpha-beta-depleted transplantation in children. CDR1 SGHDN and CDR2 FVKESK come from the germline V gene. There are 16 residues in the CDR3. The V end lost 1 base, the J end lost 0 bases, and 7 bases lay between the germline ends. Unique molecular identifiers were incorporated during preparation of the TCRbeta library. TCRdb redid the calling of the PCR reads with MiXCR, one entry per CDR3 protein. The sample yields roughly 30,000 distinct CDR3 sequences, around 7% seen once. Whole-study findings and limits: Where alpha-beta T cells came from about two months after transplant was reportedly several hundred expanded graft clones.

Here the sequenced sample was peripheral blood, taken 60 days after TCRalphabeta/CD19-depleted stem cell transplant. The V and J genes are TRBV14 and TRBJ1-6; no firm D call. The sequence was obtained from a child under two years old who had a stem cell transplant for acute myeloid leukemia, so the T cells may come from the graft donor. The CDR3 loop is CASSQVGSSYNSPLHF. CDR3 in DNA: TGTGCCAGCAGCCAAGTCGGGAGCTCCTATAATTCACCCCTCCACTTT.